These 15 T cell receptor beta chains came from one sample sequenced in a study of blood T cells in healthy people across ages. Primers used in a second PCR of roughly 6 to 11 cycles were a sample-barcoded 5' primer and a J-beta primer mix. TCRdb redid the calling of the 5' RACE reads with MiXCR, one entry per CDR3 protein. The sample comprises over 500,000 distinct CDR3 sequences, about a quarter of which are singletons, and over 3.5% rests with the top ten. These same data were also listed under a study on T cells of mothers and their children.

The sequencing sample was made of blood. The receptors stem from a boy younger than 10 in good health.

The genes are TRBV5-1 and TRBJ1-2; D call uncertain. CDR1 and CDR2 (germline): SGHRS, YFSETQ. Trimming shortened V by 0 bases and J by 3 bases, and 12 bases separated the two germline ends. The CDR3 is 15 residues long. The CDR3 region has the DNA TGCGCCAGCAGCTTGGCGTCTAACTTTGACTATGGCTACACCTTC. Translated, it gives CASSLASNFDYGYTF.

J is TRBJ1-5 and V is TRBV30; D remains ambiguous. Germline loops: CDR1 GTSNPN, CDR2 SVGIG (reference sequence). The CDR3 has 13 amino acids. Trimming removed 3 bases at V and 0 bases at J, with 6 bases between. For the CDR3, the DNA is TGTGCCTGGAGCGCAATTAGCAATCAGCCCCAGCATTTT. It translates to CAWSAISNQPQHF.

The V gene is TRBV3-1, the J gene TRBJ1-6; no definite D call. The germline V gene has CDR1 LGHDT and CDR2 YNNKEL (reference sequence). CDR3 length equals 15 residues. The V end was cut by 1 base, the J end by 9 bases, with 13 bases between. The chain's CDR3 is CASSQVLDGFSPLHF. The CDR3 DNA reads as TGTGCCAGCAGCCAAGTTCTTGACGGATTTTCACCCCTCCACTTT.

The chain has TRBV27 and TRBJ2-7, with D perhaps assigned TRBD1 or TRBD2 (5 bases each). This CDR3 contains 13 residues. Germline CDR1 and CDR2: MNHEY and SMNVEV (reference sequence). With 8 bases removed from V and 0 bases from J, the gap between germline ends came to 11 bases. The CDR3 reads CASSGRSSYEQYF. The CDR3 DNA reads as TGTGCCAGCTCGGGACGAAGCTCCTACGAGCAGTACTTC.

This clonotype was recorded a few times. The chain is built from TRBV10-1 and TRBJ1-1; D is uncertain. The CDR3 contains 14 residues. Trimming cost V 7 bases and J 0 bases, with 12 bases left between them. Germline lookup yields CDR1 WNHNN and CDR2 SYGVQD (reference sequence). CDR3 nucleotide sequence: TGCGCCAGCATCGGACGGTCTTTGAACACTGAAGCTTTCTTT. This encodes CASIGRSLNTEAFF.

The sample holds a few counts of this clonotype. This sequence joins TRBV4-2 and TRBJ2-5, with 8 bases lining up with TRBD2. The CDR3 runs to 16 residues. The trim removed 4 bases at V and 2 bases at J, leaving 9 bases unmatched. Germline lookup yields CDR1 LGHNA and CDR2 YNFKEQ. CDR3 bases: TGTGCCAGCAGCCGAACCGGGGGGGGAGTTCAAGAGACCCAGTACTTC. It translates to CASSRTGGGVQETQYF.

The rearrangement uses TRBV20-1 and TRBJ2-1; 7 bases agree with TRBD2. The tail of the sequence fits TRBJ2-5 better, so the J call may be wrong. Germline V gives CDR1 DFQATT, CDR2 SNEGSKA (reference sequence). The CDR3 is 14 residues long. This chain's CDR3 is CSARGTTGVETQYF. In nucleotides, the CDR3 is TGCAGTGCTCGGGGGACTACCGGGGTGGAGACCCAGTACTTC.

In the case of this clonotype: One end of the junction does not line up with germline, which may come from a read error. V and J are TRBV12-3 or TRBV12-4 and TRBJ1-4; 7 nucleotides line up with TRBD1. This CDR3 comprises 14 residues. This CDR3 reads CASTPTGPNEKLLF. DNA for the CDR3: TGTGCCAGCACCCCGACAGGGCCTAATGAAAAACTGCTTTTT.

This clonotype was seen once. The V call is TRBV4-2, the J call TRBJ2-5; 7 positions agree with TRBD2. The germline V gene encodes CDR1 LGHNA and CDR2 YNFKEQ. Trimming removed 6 bases from V and 2 bases from J; junction bases left unmatched: 6. The CDR3 covers 14 residues. CDR3 in amino acids: CASRGSGEQETQYF. The CDR3, as DNA: TGTGCCAGCAGGGGGAGCGGGGAGCAAGAGACCCAGTACTTC.

This rearrangement joins TRBV2 to TRBJ2-1, with 11 bases lining up with TRBD2. CDR1 and CDR2 from the germline V gene are SNHLY and FYNNEI. The J segment lost 9 bases and the V segment lost 4 bases, leaving 5 bases of the junction unmatched. This CDR3 contains 14 residues. The chain's CDR3 is CASSGGTSGSEQFF. For the CDR3, the DNA is TGTGCCAGCAGTGGTGGGACTAGCGGTAGTGAGCAGTTCTTC.

This clonotype has just a few counts. This chain connects TRBV6-2 or TRBV6-3 to TRBJ2-5, with D tentatively TRBD2 (5 bases). Trimming cost V 2 bases and J 1 base, with 5 bases left between them. The length of the CDR3 is 13 residues. The V gene's germline CDR1 is MNHEY and CDR2 SVGEGT. The CDR3 region has the DNA TGTGCCAGCAGTTACACTAGCCAAGAGACCCAGTACTTC. Its translation is CASSYTSQETQYF.

The chain couples TRBV20-1 to TRBJ2-3; D remains ambiguous. The V gene's germline CDR1 is DFQATT and CDR2 SNEGSKA (reference sequence). Trimming cost V 5 bases and J 1 base, with 13 bases left between them. The CDR3 consists of 14 residues. Written as DNA, the CDR3 is TGCAGTGCTCGGCGGTCGTCTGGCACAGATACGCAGTATTTT. Its protein product is CSARRSSGTDTQYF.

A few counts support this clonotype. The chain employs TRBV5-5 and TRBJ2-2; perhaps TRBD2 as D (5 bases). Germline V lookup: CDR1 SGHKS, CDR2 YYEKEE (reference sequence). V shed 4 bases and J shed 5 bases, with 12 bases lying between them. There are 14 residues in the CDR3. CDR3 sequence (DNA): TGTGCCAGCAGCCCCCTGTCGGGAACCGGGGAGCTGTTTTTT. It codes for CASSPLSGTGELFF. The variable domain in full, with the rest retrieved from reference TRBV5-5 and TRBJ2-2, is DAGVTQSPTHLIKTRGQQVTLRCSPISGHKSVSWYQQVLGQGPQFIFQYYEKEERGRGNFPDRFSARQFPNYSSELNVNALLLGDSALYLCASSPLSGTGELFFGEGSRLTVL.

This rearrangement joins TRBV9 to TRBJ2-3; 9 nucleotides align to TRBD1. Germline CDR1 and CDR2: SGDLS and YYNGEE. With V trimmed by 6 bases and J by 5 bases, 4 bases remained unmatched. The CDR3 is 13 residues long. The CDR3 DNA is TGTGCCAGCAACACAGGGGGCATAGATACGCAGTATTTT. Protein: CASNTGGIDTQYF.

The CDR3 sequence: CSVFRDRGHGNTF. In DNA form, the CDR3 reads TGCAGCGTGTTCCGGGACAGGGGTCACGGCAACACCTTC. J is TRBJ1-2 and V is TRBV29-1; 10 bases line up with TRBD1. Germline CDR1 reads SQVTM; CDR2 reads ANQGSEA. The V segment lost 6 bases and the J segment 12 bases; nucleotides outside the gene matches: 13. The CDR3 sequence is 13 residues long.